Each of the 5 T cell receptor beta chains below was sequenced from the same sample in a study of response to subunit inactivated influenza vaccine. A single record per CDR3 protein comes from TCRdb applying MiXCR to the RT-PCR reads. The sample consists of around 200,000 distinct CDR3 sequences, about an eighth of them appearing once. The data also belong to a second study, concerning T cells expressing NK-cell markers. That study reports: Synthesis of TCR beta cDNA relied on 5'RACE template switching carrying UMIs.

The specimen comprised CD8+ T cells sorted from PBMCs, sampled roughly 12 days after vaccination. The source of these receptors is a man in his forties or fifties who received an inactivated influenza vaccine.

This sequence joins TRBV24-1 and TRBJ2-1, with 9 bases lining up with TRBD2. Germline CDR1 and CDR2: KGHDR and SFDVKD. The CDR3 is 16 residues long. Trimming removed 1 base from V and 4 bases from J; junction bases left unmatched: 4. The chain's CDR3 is CATSDFLAGPYNEQFF. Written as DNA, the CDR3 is TGTGCCACCAGTGATTTCCTAGCGGGACCATACAATGAGCAGTTCTTC.

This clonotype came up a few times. The CDR3 is CATSYGTSGFLTDTQYF. DNA for the CDR3: TGTGCCACCAGTTACGGGACTAGCGGTTTTTTAACAGATACGCAGTATTTT. V and J are TRBV24-1 and TRBJ2-3; 11 bases fit TRBD2. Germline trimming cut 6 bases from V and 3 bases from J; bases unmatched to any gene: 10. Germline-derived CDR1 and CDR2 are KGHDR and SFDVKD. CDR3 length: 17 amino acids.

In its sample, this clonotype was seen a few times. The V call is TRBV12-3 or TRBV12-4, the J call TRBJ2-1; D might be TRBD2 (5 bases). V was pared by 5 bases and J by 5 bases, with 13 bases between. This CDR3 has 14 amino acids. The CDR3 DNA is TGTGCCAGCAGTAACGGACTGGCCCACAATGAGCAGTTCTTC. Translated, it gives CASSNGLAHNEQFF.

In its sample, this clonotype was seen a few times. Here the CDR3 reads CASTHLGDRTLQETQYF. The CDR3, as DNA: TGTGCCAGCACCCATCTAGGAGACAGGACACTCCAAGAGACCCAGTACTTC. The chain uses TRBV7-9 and TRBJ2-5; TRBD1 might be the D (6 bases). V lost 7 bases, J lost 1 base, and 22 bases lay in between. Germline V gene lookup returns CDR1 SEHNR and CDR2 FQNEAQ (reference sequence). This CDR3 region has 17 residues.

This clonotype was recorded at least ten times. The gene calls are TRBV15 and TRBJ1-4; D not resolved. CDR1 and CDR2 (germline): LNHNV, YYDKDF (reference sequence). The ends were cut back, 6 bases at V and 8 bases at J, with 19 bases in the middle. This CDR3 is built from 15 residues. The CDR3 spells CATSSLRVLSEKLFF. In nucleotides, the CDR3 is TGTGCCACCAGTTCCCTACGAGTCTTGTCGGAAAAACTGTTTTTT.